This T cell receptor beta chain is from a study of OX40 agonist ivuxolimab in advanced cancers. Assay used: immunoSEQ multiplex PCR; TCRdb lists only in-frame clones, some missing. The sample has approximately 70,000 clones, roughly 88% seen once. CDR1 LNHDA and CDR2 SQIVND come from the germline V gene (reference sequence). CDR3 size: 14 residues. Trimming pared 2 bases from V and 5 bases from J, leaving 9 bases between. The chain recombines TRBV19 with TRBJ2-2; D unclear. This receptor was identified in an adult with an advanced solid tumor such as melanoma, head and neck, liver or kidney cancer. Sample: CD4+ or CD8+ T cells sorted from blood, taken in a trial of the OX40 agonist ivuxolimab. CDR3 DNA: TGTGCCAGTAGTATAATGTTCGGGACCGGGGAGCTGTTTTTT. Its protein is CASSIMFGTGELFF. The full variable domain, rest sourced from reference TRBV19 and TRBJ2-2, is DGGITQSPKYLFRKEGQNVTLSCEQNLNHDAMYWYRQDPGQGLRLIYYSQIVNDFQKGDIAEGYSVSREKKESFPLTVTSAQKNPTAFYLCASSIMFGTGELFFGEGSRLTVL.